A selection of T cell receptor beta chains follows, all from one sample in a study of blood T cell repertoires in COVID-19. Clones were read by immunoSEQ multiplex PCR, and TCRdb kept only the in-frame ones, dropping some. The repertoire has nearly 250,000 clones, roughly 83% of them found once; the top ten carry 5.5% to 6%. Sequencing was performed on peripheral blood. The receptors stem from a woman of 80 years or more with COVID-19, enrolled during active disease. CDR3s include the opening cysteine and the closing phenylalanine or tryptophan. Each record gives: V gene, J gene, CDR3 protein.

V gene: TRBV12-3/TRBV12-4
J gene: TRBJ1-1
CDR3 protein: CASSLRQASEAFF

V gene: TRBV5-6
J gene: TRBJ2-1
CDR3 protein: CASSDGTRNEQFF

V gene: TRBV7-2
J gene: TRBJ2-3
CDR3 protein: CASSLDRGTDTQYF

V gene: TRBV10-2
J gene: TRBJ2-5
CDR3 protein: CASSGQGLGETQYF

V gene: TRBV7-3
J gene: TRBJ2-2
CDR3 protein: CASPDRVSGELFF

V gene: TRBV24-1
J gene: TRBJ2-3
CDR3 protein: CATSDVGGAGDTQYF

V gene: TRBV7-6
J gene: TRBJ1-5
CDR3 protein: CASSPQGGSYQPQHF

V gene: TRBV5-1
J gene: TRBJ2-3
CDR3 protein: CASSLDTGRTDTQYF

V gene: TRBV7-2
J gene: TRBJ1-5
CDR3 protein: CASSALSASNQPQHF

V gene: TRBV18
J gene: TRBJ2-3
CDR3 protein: CASSPYFDTKADTQYF

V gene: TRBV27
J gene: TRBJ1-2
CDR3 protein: CASSPTDRLYGYTF

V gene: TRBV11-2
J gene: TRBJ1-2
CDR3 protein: CASSSPGAGGYGYTF

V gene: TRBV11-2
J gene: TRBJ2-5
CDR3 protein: CASSLNSKETQYF

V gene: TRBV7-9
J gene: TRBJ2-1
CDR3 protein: CASSSSGDNEQFF

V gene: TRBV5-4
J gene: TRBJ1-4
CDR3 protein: CASSLRDRATTNEKLFF

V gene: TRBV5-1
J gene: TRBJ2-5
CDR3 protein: CASSLLGQGAGETQYF

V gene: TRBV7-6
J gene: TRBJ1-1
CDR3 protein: CASSLTERQGEAFF

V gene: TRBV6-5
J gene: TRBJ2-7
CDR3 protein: CASSLQGEWSYEQYF

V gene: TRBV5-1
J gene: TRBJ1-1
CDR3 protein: CASSLRTGAGTEAFF

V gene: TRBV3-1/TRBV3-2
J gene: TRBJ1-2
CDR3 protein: CASSRSGTEVGYTF

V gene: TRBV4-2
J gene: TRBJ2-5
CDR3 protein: CASSQSSSGGQETQYF

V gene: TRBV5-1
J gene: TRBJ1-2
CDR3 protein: CASSQTPGDYGYTF

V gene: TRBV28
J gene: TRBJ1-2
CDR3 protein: CASSSGQGGGYTF

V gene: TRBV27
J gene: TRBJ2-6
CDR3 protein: CASARDGANVLTF

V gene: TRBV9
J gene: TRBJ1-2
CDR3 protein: CASSVVGAPPGGYTF

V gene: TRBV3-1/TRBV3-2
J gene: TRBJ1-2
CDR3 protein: CASSTGTGFKQVF

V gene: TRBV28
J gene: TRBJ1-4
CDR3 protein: CASITRQGNNEKLFF

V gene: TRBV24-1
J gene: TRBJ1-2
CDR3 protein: CATSDPGTGTAGYTF

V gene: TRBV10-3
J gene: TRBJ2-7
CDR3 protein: CAISGGPDRYEQYF

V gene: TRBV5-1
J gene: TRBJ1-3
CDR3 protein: CASSLTLITGGVSGNTIYF

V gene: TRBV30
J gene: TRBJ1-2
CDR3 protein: CAWSGSAETYGYTF

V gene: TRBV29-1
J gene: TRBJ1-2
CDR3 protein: CSVDLDRESGYTF

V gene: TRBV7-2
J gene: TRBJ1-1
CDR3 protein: CASSLGAGRVNTEAFF

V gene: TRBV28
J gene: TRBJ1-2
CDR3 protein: CASSLRSGYTF

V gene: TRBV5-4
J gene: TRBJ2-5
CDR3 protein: CASSFTTGGPRETQYF

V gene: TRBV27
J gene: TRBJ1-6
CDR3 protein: CASTLQGAINSPLHF

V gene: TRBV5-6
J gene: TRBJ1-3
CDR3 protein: CASSRRIHSGNTIYF

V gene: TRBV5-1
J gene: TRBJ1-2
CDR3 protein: CASRRGSPEDGYTF

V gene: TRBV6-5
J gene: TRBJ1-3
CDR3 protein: CAIGTGGNTIYF

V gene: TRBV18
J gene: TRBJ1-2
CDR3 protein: CASSPLETPRGYTF

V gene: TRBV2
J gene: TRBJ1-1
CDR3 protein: CASNEQANTEAFF

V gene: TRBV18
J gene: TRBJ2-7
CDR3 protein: CASSPWGGYEQYF

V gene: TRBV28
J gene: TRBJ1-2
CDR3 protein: CASSLYRGLNYGYTF

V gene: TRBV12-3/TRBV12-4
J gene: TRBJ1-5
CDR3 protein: CASSLGPKQPQHF

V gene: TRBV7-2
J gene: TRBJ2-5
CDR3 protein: CASSSGLVGQTQYF

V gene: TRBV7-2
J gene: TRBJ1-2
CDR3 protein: CASSQSTGDYGYTF

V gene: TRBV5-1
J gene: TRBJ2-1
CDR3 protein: CASSLSAGGPSEQFF

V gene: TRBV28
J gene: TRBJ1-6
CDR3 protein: CASRDGHSSYNSPLHF

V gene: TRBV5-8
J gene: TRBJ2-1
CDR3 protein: CASSHGTGGMDEQFF